Presented here are 8 T cell receptor beta chains from one specimen sequenced in a study of response to subunit inactivated influenza vaccine. TCRdb analysed the RT-PCR reads with MiXCR anew, one entry per CDR3 protein. The sample has about 160,000 distinct CDR3 sequences, around 9.9% seen once. The sequenced sample was non-naive T cells sorted from PBMCs, obtained 35 to 45 days after vaccination. These receptors were taken from a middle-aged man who received an inactivated influenza vaccine.

This clonotype was recorded a few times. The gene calls are TRBV29-1 and TRBJ1-2, with D perhaps matching TRBD1 (5 bases). Deletions cut 7 bases from V and 4 bases from J, with 13 bases between. Germline V gene sequence: CDR1 SQVTM, CDR2 ANQGSEA. The CDR3 loop spans 12 amino acids. The CDR3 DNA sequence: TGCAGCGACTCCCAGGGCGGCTATGGCTACACCTTC. Encoded protein: CSDSQGGYGYTF.

The chain carries TRBV18 and TRBJ2-6; D not certain. From germline, CDR1 is KGHSH and CDR2 LQKENI. The CDR3 contains 16 residues. Trimming removed 2 bases at V and 0 bases at J, with 8 bases between. The CDR3 DNA reads as TGTGCCAGCTCACCATTGGCAGACTCTGGGGCCAACGTCCTGACTTTC. Protein product: CASSPLADSGANVLTF.

This chain joins TRBV7-2 and TRBJ1-2, with 7 bases aligning to TRBD1. This CDR3 region has 16 residues. CDR1 is SGHTA, CDR2 FQGNSA, per germline. The V and J ends lost 5 bases and 5 bases, in that order; junction bases with no gene match: 14. The CDR3: CASSPGGGQYLYGYTF. The CDR3, as DNA: TGTGCCAGCAGCCCGGGAGGGGGACAGTACCTATATGGCTACACCTTC.

The J gene is TRBJ2-1, the V gene TRBV2; D ambiguous. From germline, CDR1 is SNHLY and CDR2 FYNNEI. Trimming cost V 3 bases and J 5 bases, with 11 bases left between them. The length of the CDR3 is 14 residues. CDR3 DNA: TGTGCCAGCAGTGACATTTTTACAGACAATGAGCAGTTCTTC. Protein product: CASSDIFTDNEQFF.

This clonotype was picked up many times. This sequence joins TRBV6-5 and TRBJ2-7; the D gene is possibly TRBD2 (5 bases). The CDR3 loop spans 15 amino acids. CDR1 is MNHEY and CDR2 is SVGAGI in the germline V gene. V gave up 0 bases and J gave up 2 bases, with 11 bases separating them. CDR3 bases: TGTGCCAGCAGTTACTCGATTTCGGGAACCTACGAGCAGTACTTC. Encoded protein: CASSYSISGTYEQYF.

As concerns this clonotype: One end of the junction varies from germline; a read error may be responsible. The CDR3 sequence: CASSVAGVGYEQYF. The CDR3 DNA is TGTGCCAGCAGCGTAGCGGGAGTAGGCTACGAGCAGTACTTC. The chain carries TRBV11-1 and TRBJ2-7; 9 nucleotides agree with TRBD2. This CDR3 has 14 residues. Germline V gene data show CDR1 as SGHAT and CDR2 as FQDESV (reference sequence). The whole variable domain, remainder taken from reference TRBV11-1 and TRBJ2-7, is EAEVAQSPRYKITEKSQAVAFWCDPISGHATLYWYRQILGQGPELLVQFQDESVVDDSQLPKDRFSAERLKGVDSTLKIQPAELGDSAMYLCASSVAGVGYEQYFGPGTRLTVT.

At least ten counts were recorded for this clonotype. The rearrangement links TRBV12-3 or TRBV12-4 to TRBJ2-4; 9 bases match TRBD1. The CDR3 has 13 amino acids. V lost 6 bases, J lost 8 bases, and 5 bases stayed unmatched. CDR3 residues: CASRDRGGDIQYF. The CDR3 DNA sequence: TGTGCCAGCAGGGACAGGGGTGGGGACATTCAGTACTTC.

Many counts were recorded for this clonotype. The chain has TRBV5-1 and TRBJ2-2, with 8 bases fitting TRBD2. Germline V gene sequence: CDR1 SGHRS, CDR2 YFSETQ. V dropped 4 bases and J dropped 4; count of bases not matched to a gene: 6. The CDR3 length is 15 residues. This CDR3 is CASSPGLGGTGELFF. In DNA form, the CDR3 reads TGCGCCAGCAGCCCGGGACTAGGGGGCACCGGGGAGCTGTTTTTT.